The rows below give T cell receptor beta chains drawn from one sample of a study of long-term antiretroviral therapy in people with HIV. Clones were read by immunoSEQ multiplex PCR, and TCRdb kept only the in-frame ones, dropping some. Of about 14,000 clones in the sample, about 77% were seen once. Here the sequenced sample was unsorted PBMCs, taken 3.1 years after starting antiretroviral therapy. The receptor set was obtained from a man aged 35 to 55 with HIV. CDR3s include the opening cysteine and the closing phenylalanine or tryptophan.

>TRBV5-1|TRBJ2-2
CASSLGMNTGELFF
>TRBV2|TRBJ1-1
CASSGRGRGTEAFF
>TRBV29-1|TRBJ1-2
CSLRTPNYGYTF
>TRBV19|TRBJ1-6
CASSLGTGLAPLHF
>TRBV6-1|TRBJ1-5
CASSDGIGPLQPQHF
>TRBV9|TRBJ1-1
CASSAQGIEAFF
>TRBV30|TRBJ1-1
CAWSVKGLNTEAFF
>TRBV9|TRBJ2-3
CASSVGGRGRDTQYF
>TRBV11-2|TRBJ1-2
CASSLIRAGGVDGYTF
>TRBV11-2|TRBJ1-2
CASSLDLGTLGYTF
>TRBV19|TRBJ1-5
CASRSTGRNQPQHF
>TRBV25-1|TRBJ2-1
CASSQAGWENEQFF
>TRBV7-9|TRBJ2-2
CASSSTRVGTANTGELFF
>TRBV21-1|TRBJ2-7
CASSKVYRTGGVPYEQYF
>TRBV4-2|TRBJ2-3
CASSQDLGDTQYF
>TRBV5-6|TRBJ2-5
CASSLFLAGGMQTQYF
>TRBV19|TRBJ2-5
CASSISGAEGTQYF
>TRBV15|TRBJ1-4
CATSINTATNEKLFF
>TRBV19|TRBJ1-2
CASSIVSGYGYTF
>TRBV6-6|TRBJ2-5
CASSYTGVWETQYF
>TRBV7-9|TRBJ2-7
CASSSTGASSYEQYF
>TRBV14|TRBJ2-2
CASSQNRGPGELFF
>TRBV6-5|TRBJ2-7
CASSLQLNSYEQYF
>TRBV29-1|TRBJ1-1
CSVSTGGTEAFF
>TRBV29-1|TRBJ2-7
CSVEAGVGEQYF
>TRBV11-2|TRBJ1-2
CASSLSQGAHGYTF
>TRBV4-1|TRBJ2-3
CASSQGTSLSPDTQYF
>TRBV11-2|TRBJ1-2
CASSLDPPGTNYGYTF
>TRBV15|TRBJ2-1
CATSSPPGDEQFF
>TRBV9|TRBJ1-4
CASSERQGPGEKLFF
>TRBV5-6|TRBJ2-7
CASSLYPGQPRIIFYEQYF